This T cell receptor beta chain is from a study of shared clonotypes between healthy human individuals. Study at large: A couple of women and three men aged 18 to 49 made up the donors. Broader study findings: Generation probability values for non-shared clonotypes were lower than those for clonotypes shared by all four donors.

It was at deep level that the assay was run. Under the authors' procedure: In the immunoSEQ data, sequences were junction-only and lacked quality scores, so filtering differed. Clones were sequenced by immunoSEQ multiplex PCR, and TCRdb holds only the in-frame ones, with some missing. V, J and clone size were drawn from that table, and D and trimming were deduced from the DNA. The sample lists some 650,000 clones; 95% to 98% were seen once. Concerning this clone: What it binds is unknown.

This CDR3 is 15 amino acids long. Trimming took 8 bases from V and 8 from J, leaving 22 bases between them. Germline-derived CDR1 and CDR2 are MNHNS and SASEGT. This chain uses TRBV6-1 with TRBJ1-5, with D perhaps matching TRBD1 (6 bases). The receptor was derived from a woman in her 30s in good health. Sample: naive CD4+ T cells sorted from blood. Stated subset: CD45RA+ positively selected. Here the CDR3 DNA reads TGTGCCAGCTTGGGTGAAGGGGGGTCCGTAAAGCCCCAGCATTTT. As protein: CASLGEGGSVKPQHF.